Below are 4 T cell receptor beta chains sequenced from a single sample in a study of T cell repertoires in cytomegalovirus infection. TCRdb analysed the reads with MiXCR anew, one entry per CDR3 protein. There are about 260,000 distinct CDR3 sequences in the sample; around 13% occur only once, and around 8.7% lies in the top ten. Sequenced material: PBMCs. The receptors were sampled from a human donor in good health (CMV status not recorded). Some clones in this sample may be carry-over from other donors' samples.

J is TRBJ2-3 and V is TRBV7-9; D is unclear. Germline V gene lookup returns CDR1 SEHNR and CDR2 FQNEAQ (reference sequence). V lost 5 bases, J lost 6 bases, and 18 bases lay in between. The CDR3 sequence is 15 residues long. CDR3: CASSPVGVLGDTQYF. CDR3 coding DNA: TGTGCCAGCAGCCCCGTCGGTGTACTTGGGGATACGCAGTATTTT.

This clonotype was picked up a small number of times. The chain recombines TRBV9 with TRBJ1-6; TRBD1 matches at 8 bases. CDR3 length equals 18 residues. From germline, CDR1 is SGDLS and CDR2 YYNGEE. Unmatched junction bases numbered 11, after V lost 0 bases and J lost 6 bases. CDR3 residues: CASSVDIGQGGLNSPLHF. For the CDR3, the DNA is TGTGCCAGCAGCGTAGATATTGGACAGGGCGGACTTAATTCACCCCTCCACTTT.

The J gene is TRBJ2-7, the V gene TRBV6-2 or TRBV6-3, with TRBD2 matching 7 bases. The CDR3 is 16 residues long. In germline, CDR1 is MNHEY, CDR2 SVGEGT. The ends lost 0 bases at V and 6 bases at J; junction bases unmatched: 11. The CDR3 DNA follows: TGTGCCAGCAGTTACTCGAGGGGCGGGAGTGTCTTCGAGCAGTACTTC. It yields the protein CASSYSRGGSVFEQYF.

This clonotype was detected a few times. V is TRBV29-1 and J is TRBJ1-1; 9 nucleotides line up with TRBD1. CDR1 is SQVTM, CDR2 ANQGSEA, per germline. CDR3 length equals 14 residues. Losses at the gene ends were 5 bases for V and 10 bases for J; bases not matched to a gene: 14. The CDR3 protein is CSVPLPGQGAGAFF. For the CDR3, the DNA is TGCAGCGTTCCCTTACCGGGACAGGGCGCAGGAGCTTTCTTT. The variable domain in full, completed from reference TRBV29-1 and TRBJ1-1, reads SAVISQKPSRDICQRGTSLTIQCQVDSQVTMMFWYRQQPGQSLTLIATANQGSEATYESGFVIDKFPISRPNLTFSTLTVSNMSPEDSSIYLCSVPLPGQGAGAFFGQGTRLTVV.